This T cell receptor beta chain derives from a study of PD-1 blockade in mismatch repair-deficient tumors (dated by TCRdb to between 2016 and 2019). The study in broad terms: The trial enrolled just over 85 consecutive patients with about twelve mismatch repair-deficient cancer types between late 2013 and September 2016, all previously treated and progressing. Deep sequencing of TCR CDR3 regions was used to track tumor-associated T cell clones in peripheral blood of patients responding to PD-1 blockade.

Results the study describes overall, beyond this receptor: Of roughly 7 peptides, three triggered clonal expansion, producing over a hundred unique blood TCRs, of which roughly 7 were also present in tumor, and every positive peptide came from a frameshift mutation. Rapid expansion after pembrolizumab followed by contraction, generally before radiologic responses, was shown by tumor-resident clones, which were often undetectable in blood before treatment.

The library was obtained by the immunoSEQ multiplex PCR assay. On the authors' methods: A clone was classified as neoantigen-specific if the clone expanded significantly in response to the relevant peptide and did not expand significantly in response to any other peptide tested. TCRdb carries this immuneACCESS record with in-frame sequences only. Its versions omit some clonotypes, under half of them owing to an unresolved V gene in the studies checked, with the rest unexplained. The D gene and trimming were derived from the DNA, and the V and J assignments and clone size from that table. This sample lists approximately 10,000 clones; roughly 88% were detected once. Of the sample, roughly 12% falls within the top ten clones. Note on this clone: Its antigen is unknown. No much larger clone exists at a distance of one base, and base qualities are not known.

Explained via the paper, the time point label denotes: approximately ten-day in vitro stimulation with candidate neoantigen peptide 7. For each enrolled patient, mismatch repair deficiency was established using either polymerase chain reaction or immunohistochemistry. A few patients who responded to pembrolizumab therapy underwent TCR sequencing. Several ELISpot-reactive candidate neoantigen peptides were each used in a roughly 10-day in vitro stimulation before TCR sequencing. A control culture lacking peptide was run in an identical manner and was used as the baseline for calculation of clone fold changes. The phase II trial prospectively tested pembrolizumab PD-1 blockade in advanced mismatch repair-deficient cancers regardless of tissue of origin. From a lookup of the germline V gene (reference sequence), CDR1 and CDR2 are LNHNV and YYDKDF. Between the V and J ends, shortened by 0 bases and 4 bases respectively, the junction contains 14 bases. From its cysteine to its phenylalanine, the CDR3 spans 16 amino acids. Left in the record is the CDR3 DNA by itself, 48 bases read in frame from the first base.

This TCR was sampled from an adult with mismatch repair-deficient cancer. The chain links TRBV15 with TRBJ2-3; possibly the D gene is TRBD1, per 6 matching bases. The sequencing used cells cultured in vitro, collected from a patient treated with pembrolizumab. The CDR3 sequence is CATSRDPTKGADTQYF. The nucleotide sequence reads TGTGCCACCAGCAGAGATCCCACTAAGGGGGCAGATACGCAGTATTTT.